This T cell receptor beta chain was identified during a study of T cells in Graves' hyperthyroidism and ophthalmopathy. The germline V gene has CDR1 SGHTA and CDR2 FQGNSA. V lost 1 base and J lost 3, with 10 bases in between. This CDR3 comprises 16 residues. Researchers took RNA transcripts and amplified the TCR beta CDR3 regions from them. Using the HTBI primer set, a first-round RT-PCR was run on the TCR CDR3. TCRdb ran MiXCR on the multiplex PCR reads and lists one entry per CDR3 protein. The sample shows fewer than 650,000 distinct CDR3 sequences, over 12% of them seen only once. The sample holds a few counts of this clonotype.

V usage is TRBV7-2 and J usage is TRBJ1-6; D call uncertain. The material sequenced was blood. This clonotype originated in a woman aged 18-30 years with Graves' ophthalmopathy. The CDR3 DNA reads TGTGCCAGCAGCTTAGGTCAGGACCTCTATAATTCACCCCTCCACTTT. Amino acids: CASSLGQDLYNSPLHF.